Described below is a single TCR beta chain sequence and its context. The target of this receptor is not known. The record has no base qualities; no much larger clone is one base away. Libraries were constructed by 5' RACE. For sequencing, an Illumina HiSeq 2500 was employed. A second 7 to 11 cycle PCR used a sample-barcoded 5' primer and a J-beta primer mix. A unique molecular identifier was introduced onto each TCR beta cDNA molecule by a template-switch 5' adaptor carrying 12 random nucleotides. Each sample yielded at least 3 million CDR3-containing paired-end reads. All of the RNA was converted into first-strand cDNA using the Mint cDNA synthesis kit, with a TRBC-specific oligonucleotide serving as the primer. All cDNA was treated with uracil-DNA glycosylase and then went through a first 18-cycle PCR with the universal primers M1SS and BC2_uni_R. The authors' pipeline ran thus. For normalization, 1 million high-quality reads, each with a distinct molecular identifier, were randomly selected from each sample. Reads with shared molecular identifiers were discarded instead of being binned into consensus sequences. MiTCR, with a Q25 quality threshold and the strictest error-elimination algorithm, was used for CDR3 identification, clonotype clustering and error correction. A nonparametric unseen species model using Euler transformation provided a lower-bound estimate of total TCR beta diversity. TCRdb reprocessing: public reads trimmed at Q25 with fastp, clones called with MiXCR, in-frame beta chains kept. Every distinct CDR3 protein forms one entry, paired with its most common genes and DNA. The V and J calls and clone size come from TCRdb's table, not from the authors' own analysis. For this sample there are about 680,000 distinct CDR3 sequences; around half appear just once. The leading ten clones occupy roughly a third of the sample.

These data come from a study of blood T cells in healthy people across ages (dated by TCRdb to between 2015 and 2017). Some background on the complete study: In model experiments, template switching captured about one uniquely barcoded TCR beta cDNA molecule for every two T cells. To track age-related changes in TCR beta repertoire diversity, the study relied on deep sequencing normalized with unique cDNA molecular identifiers. Donors were grouped into four age groups: young (average approximately 16 years), middle-aged (around 39), aged (over 55) and long-lived (roughly 80). To avoid experimental bias, donors of different ages were randomly spread across the sequencing lanes. For two donors (one aged 18 to 30 and one aged 80 or older), the study analyzed two additional independent replicas of 1 million unique cDNA reads from the same blood draw.

V trim: 0 bases; J trim: 5 bases; unmatched bases: 6. The CDR3 numbers 17 residues from cysteine through phenylalanine. Only the CDR3 DNA stays, 51 bases, in frame from base 1. In the germline V gene (reference sequence), CDR1 corresponds to PRHDT and CDR2 to FYEKMQ. Donors were a few dozen systemically healthy Caucasian individuals from Russia aged roughly 6 to 95 years. Each donor gave roughly 9.5 milliliters of peripheral blood, collected into EDTA-treated Vacutainer tubes. Ficoll-Paque density-gradient centrifugation was used to isolate PBMCs, with at least 7 million obtained per sample. Trizol reagent was used to extract total RNA from PBMCs, with at least 6 micrograms per sample. Naive CD45RAhigh/CD27high T cell percentages were measured by flow cytometry on a PBMC aliquot from every donor. What the study reported, not specific to this receptor: There was a strong correlation between observed TCR beta diversity and the percentage of naive T cells measured by flow cytometry. Bulk unsorted PBMC profiling prevented conclusive comparison of naive and antigen-experienced compartments. As age increased, observed TCR beta diversity per million T cells dropped in a roughly linear way, and a significant reduction was already evident by age 40. Estimates of total diversity from one million sequenced T cells were regarded as lower bounds and underestimates. Compared with the aged group, more naive CD4+ T cells, fewer expanded clones and increased TCR diversity were shown by the long-lived group, suggesting age selection. The CMV infection status of donors was not known, potentially confounding age-related changes in expanded clonotypes.

The rearranged chain carries TRBV13 and TRBJ2-3, with TRBD2 matching 12 junction bases. The specimen was blood. This clonotype was sampled from a woman aged 55-69 years in good health. The nucleotide sequence is TGTGCCAGCAGCTTAGGGTTAGGACTAGCGGGAAGAGATACGCAGTATTTT. It encodes CASSLGLGLAGRDTQYF.